In this sample, the clone carrying this T cell receptor (beta chain) turned up a few times. Its antigen remains unidentified. CDR3 size: 14 residues. In germline, CDR1 is SGHRS, CDR2 YFSETQ. Trimming at V came to 4 bases and at J to 3 bases, leaving 6 bases not matched to a gene. Amplification by 5'RACE using constant-segment primers produced TCR alpha and TCR beta cDNA libraries that carried sample barcodes and UMIs. TCRdb reprocessed the 5' RACE reads via MiXCR and lists one record per CDR3 protein. The repertoire consists of just under 550,000 distinct CDR3 sequences, with about a fifth occurring once and the leading ten covering approximately 12%. This record comes from a study of T-cell memory formation after mild COVID-19. Overall study context: Largely donor-specific TCR clusters were found. Notes on the study in general: For contracting clones, CD4+ ones sat mainly in CM and EM, CD8+ in EMRA. Clones that contracted from day 15 to 85 were balanced CD4/CD8, while later expanders leaned CD4+.

The sequence was collected from an adult woman who had mild COVID-19 (a few samples of this study predate the infection). Cell type and time point are not known. The sequenced sample was PBMCs or a T cell subset sorted from them (not recorded which). The chain carries TRBV5-1 and TRBJ1-1, with 7 bases that match TRBD1. The CDR3 loop reads CASSKTGMDTEAFF. The CDR3 DNA is TGCGCCAGCAGCAAGACAGGGATGGACACTGAAGCTTTCTTT. Full variable domain (outside the CDR3, taken from reference TRBV5-1 and TRBJ1-1): KAGVTQTPRYLIKTRGQQVTLSCSPISGHRSVSWYQQTPGQGLQFLFEYFSETQRNKGNFPGRFSGRQFSNSRSEMNVSTLELGDSALYLCASSKTGMDTEAFFGQGTRLTVV.